Listed below are T cell receptor beta chains from one sample, sequenced in a study of blood T cell repertoires in COVID-19. Measured with immunoSEQ multiplex PCR; TCRdb has only the in-frame clones, and not every one. Here the sample spans under 200,000 clones, roughly 88% being singletons. Sequencing was done on a sample of peripheral blood. Source of these receptors: a woman over 75 with active or convalescent COVID-19. CDR3s include the opening cysteine and the closing phenylalanine or tryptophan. Each record gives: J gene, V gene, clone size, D gene, CDR3 DNA, CDR3 protein. D genes are given only for firm matches. Rows give clone size only sometimes, using once, few, many, or a class for an expanded clone.

TRBJ1-6,TRBV6-2/TRBV6-3,NA,NA,TGTGCCAGCACCCCGGACAGAGCTAATTATAATTCACCCCTCCACTTT,CASTPDRANYNSPLHF
TRBJ1-1,TRBV2,NA,TRBD1,TGTGCCAGCAGTGTACAGGGGTTCACTGAAGCTTTCTTT,CASSVQGFTEAFF
TRBJ1-3,TRBV6-5,once,NA,TGTGCCAGCAGCTGGGGGCAGACTGGAAACACCATATATTTT,CASSWGQTGNTIYF
TRBJ1-4,TRBV5-1,NA,NA,TGCGCCAGCAGCTTCGGTCCAACTAATGAAAAACTGTTTTTT,CASSFGPTNEKLFF
TRBJ2-1,TRBV5-1,once,TRBD2,TGCGCCAGCAGCTCGGCGGGGGGCTCTTACAATGAGCAGTTCTTC,CASSSAGGSYNEQFF
TRBJ1-4,TRBV30,NA,TRBD1,TGTGCCTGGAGTTCGGGACAGGCCTATGAAAAACTGTTTTTT,CAWSSGQAYEKLFF
TRBJ1-4,TRBV7-2,NA,TRBD1,TGTGCCAGCAGCTTAGCGCGGACAGGAACTAATGAAAAACTGTTTTTT,CASSLARTGTNEKLFF
TRBJ2-7,TRBV10-3,NA,TRBD1,TGTGCCATCAGTGAGACGACAGGGGTAAGGGTCGAGCAGTACTTC,CAISETTGVRVEQYF
TRBJ1-1,TRBV19,NA,TRBD1,TGTGCCAGTAGTGAAGACAGGGGTAACACTGAAGCTTTCTTT,CASSEDRGNTEAFF
TRBJ2-2,TRBV4-2,NA,TRBD1,TGTGCCAGCAGCCAAGAACACAGGGGGCTCACCGGGGAGCTGTTTTTT,CASSQEHRGLTGELFF
TRBJ1-3,TRBV7-8,NA,NA,TGTGCCAGCAGCTTAGAATCGAGGGGAAACACCATATATTTT,CASSLESRGNTIYF
TRBJ1-2,TRBV2,NA,NA,TGTGCCAACTCGAGGGTTGGGGGCGGTGGCTACACCTTC,CANSRVGGGGYTF
TRBJ1-1,TRBV6-5,NA,NA,TGTGCCAGTTACACCCGAAGGGAGAGATACACTGAAGCTTTCTTT,CASYTRRERYTEAFF
TRBJ1-1,TRBV5-1,NA,TRBD1,TGCGCCAGCAGCTGGGGGGACAGTTCCACTGAAGCTTTCTTT,CASSWGDSSTEAFF
TRBJ2-2,TRBV19,NA,NA,TGTGCCAGTAGTATAAAGGGGCAGGGGAACACCGGGGAGCTGTTTTTT,CASSIKGQGNTGELFF
TRBJ1-2,TRBV19,NA,TRBD1,TGTGCCAGTAGGCCGACAGGGGTAACTAACTATGGCTACACCTTC,CASRPTGVTNYGYTF
TRBJ1-1,TRBV29-1,NA,NA,TGCAGCGCCTCCGGGACACCGAACACTGAAGCTTTCTTT,CSASGTPNTEAFF
TRBJ1-3,TRBV30,few,NA,TGTGCCTGGAGTCCGAAGGGACAACTCAACACCATATATTTT,CAWSPKGQLNTIYF
TRBJ2-1,TRBV4-1,NA,NA,TGCGCCAGCAGCCAAGATCGGTCCTATCTCTACAATGAGCAGTTCTTC,CASSQDRSYLYNEQFF
TRBJ2-1,TRBV19,NA,TRBD2,TGTGCCAGTAGTATTTCCAGCGGGGGGGCCGCAGGGGACAATGAGCAGTTCTTC,CASSISSGGAAGDNEQFF
TRBJ1-1,TRBV10-3,NA,TRBD1,TGTGCCATCAGTGAGTATCGGACAGGGGGCCAAGGTGAAGCTTTCTTT,CAISEYRTGGQGEAFF
TRBJ2-7,TRBV6-2/TRBV6-3,NA,TRBD1,TGTGCCAGCAGTTACTTCCGACAGGGACCCTACGAGCAGTACTTC,CASSYFRQGPYEQYF
TRBJ1-3,TRBV19,NA,NA,TGTGCCACCTCCCTAGGAAACACCATATATTTT,CATSLGNTIYF
TRBJ2-1,TRBV7-6,once,TRBD1,TGTGCCAGCAGCACCCTACCGGGACAGGGGTGGAATGAGCAGTTCTTC,CASSTLPGQGWNEQFF
TRBJ1-5,TRBV2,NA,TRBD1,TGTGCCAGCAATTCTCAGGGGGCCGGCAATCAGCCCCAGCATTTT,CASNSQGAGNQPQHF
TRBJ2-2,TRBV4-1,NA,TRBD1,TGCGCCAGCAGCCAAGCGGGACAGGTGGGAGGGGAGCTGTTTTTT,CASSQAGQVGGELFF
TRBJ1-5,TRBV6-1,NA,TRBD1,TGTGCCAGCAGTGAAACCGGGACAGGGGGACCTGGGGAGCCCCAGCATTTT,CASSETGTGGPGEPQHF
TRBJ1-1,TRBV18,NA,NA,TGTGCCAGCTCACCCTACAGCGGAACGAACACTGAAGCTTTCTTT,CASSPYSGTNTEAFF
TRBJ1-2,TRBV7-2,many,TRBD1,TGTGCCAGCAGCAGCAGACAGGGCCCCTACACCTTC,CASSSRQGPYTF
TRBJ2-1,TRBV7-2,NA,TRBD1,TGTGCCAGCAGCACGGGACAGGGGAGCCATGAGCAGTTCTTC,CASSTGQGSHEQFF
TRBJ1-2,TRBV11-2,once,NA,TGTGCCAGCAGCCCCGAGCAAGGAGCGAGGCGCTATCGCTACACCTTC,CASSPEQGARRYRYTF
TRBJ1-1,TRBV11-2,NA,TRBD1,TGTGCCAGCAGCCCAGGGGGCACTGAAGCTTTCTTT,CASSPGGTEAFF
TRBJ1-3,TRBV19,NA,TRBD1,TGTGCCAGTAGAGCACAGGGGGTTCCTTCTGGAAACACCATATATTTT,CASRAQGVPSGNTIYF
TRBJ1-6,TRBV18,NA,NA,TGTGCCAGCTCACCAAGGAACGGAGAGGGATCACCCCTCCACTTT,CASSPRNGEGSPLHF
TRBJ1-1,TRBV12-3/TRBV12-4,NA,NA,TGTGCCAGCAGGACAGGCATGAACACTGAAGCTTTCTTT,CASRTGMNTEAFF
TRBJ2-5,TRBV5-1,NA,TRBD2,TGCGCCAGCAGCTTGGTTCTGGCTAGCGGGGGGGAGACCCAGTACTTC,CASSLVLASGGETQYF
TRBJ2-1,TRBV5-1,NA,TRBD1,TGCGCCAGCAGCTTAGGGACAGGGGGTTATAATGAGCAGTTCTTC,CASSLGTGGYNEQFF
TRBJ1-2,TRBV2,NA,NA,TGTGCCAGCAAAGGGGGGGACTATGGCTACACCTTC,CASKGGDYGYTF
TRBJ1-6,TRBV3-1/TRBV3-2,NA,NA,TGTGCCAGCAGCCAAGATCAAGGGGCCCTCCACTTT,CASSQDQGALHF
TRBJ2-5,TRBV9,NA,NA,TGTGCCAGCAGCGTAGAGGGACACCCGTCACGAGAGACCCAGTACTTC,CASSVEGHPSRETQYF
TRBJ1-1,TRBV19,NA,NA,TGTGCCAGTCTCAGGAGGGACCCGTGGGGCACTGAAGCTTTCTTT,CASLRRDPWGTEAFF
TRBJ1-5,TRBV27,NA,NA,TGTGCCAGCAGTTGGAGGGGAAGGCAGCCCCAGCATTTT,CASSWRGRQPQHF
TRBJ1-6,TRBV20-1,once,NA,TGCAGTGCTAGTGCCGCTCGGACAGAGAATTCACCCCTCCACTTT,CSASAARTENSPLHF
TRBJ1-6,TRBV6-5,NA,NA,TGTGCCAGCAGTTATGGACAGAAAGAGTCACCCCTCCACTTT,CASSYGQKESPLHF